A single sample is the source of the 9 T cell receptor beta chains below, sequenced in a study of cytomegalovirus exposure and HLA in healthy donors. 13 Jbeta primers and 60 Vbeta primers were used for the PCR. TCRdb's table, derived via immunoSEQ multiplex PCR, lists solely in-frame clones and lacks some. The table lists some 250,000 clones, roughly 80% of them singletons, with 4.5% to 6% in the top ten. Source material: PBMCs. The receptors here all came from a woman in her thirties or forties in good health and CMV-seropositive.

The V gene is TRBV5-4, the J gene TRBJ2-4, with D hard to call. Germline V gene data show CDR1 as SGHNT and CDR2 as YYREEE (reference sequence). Deletions cut 0 bases from V and 0 bases from J, with 13 bases between. The CDR3 contains 17 residues. This CDR3 is CASSLGQARLAKNIQYF. The CDR3 DNA follows: TGTGCCAGCAGCTTGGGTCAGGCCCGCCTAGCCAAAAACATTCAGTACTTC.

To note about this clone: An end of the junction does not agree with germline; a read error may underlie this. The V call is TRBV14, the J call TRBJ1-1, with TRBD1 matching over 8 bases. Germline V gene sequence: CDR1 SGHDN, CDR2 FVKESK. The CDR3 loop spans 13 amino acids. The CDR3 spells CAGSLQGDTEAFF. The CDR3 nucleotides read TGTGCCGGCAGCCTACAGGGGGACACTGAAGCTTTCTTT.

The gene calls are TRBV30 and TRBJ2-7; D unresolved. CDR3 length: 12 residues. Trimming took 0 bases from V and 1 from J, leaving 4 bases between them. The V gene's germline CDR1 is GTSNPN and CDR2 SVGIG (reference sequence). The DNA of the CDR3 is TGTGCCTGGAGTGTACTTTCCTACGAGCAGTACTTC. Protein: CAWSVLSYEQYF.

The gene calls are TRBV11-3 and TRBJ1-1; the D is unclear. V was trimmed by 5 bases and J by 3 bases, leaving 13 bases between them. The CDR3 loop spans 14 amino acids. Germline V gives CDR1 SGHNT, CDR2 YENEEA. In nucleotides, the CDR3 is TGTGCCAGCAGCCCGTTTGGCGGAGACACTGAAGCTTTCTTT. This translates into CASSPFGGDTEAFF.

The table lists this clone with a count of one. The chain carries TRBV9 and TRBJ2-3; TRBD2 matches at 8 bases. V was pared by 4 bases and J by 3 bases, with 7 bases of the junction left unmatched. The CDR3 runs 15 residues. CDR1 is SGDLS, CDR2 YYNGEE, per germline. The CDR3 bases are TGTGCCAGCAGCCCCCTCGGGGGGGGGACAGATACGCAGTATTTT. Encoded protein: CASSPLGGGTDTQYF. Supplemented by reference TRBV9 and TRBJ2-3, the full variable domain reads DSGVTQTPKHLITATGQRVTLRCSPRSGDLSVYWYQQSLDQGLQFLIQYYNGEERAKGNILERFSAQQFPDLHSELNLSSLELGDSALYFCASSPLGGGTDTQYFGPGTRLTVL.

The J gene is TRBJ1-4, the V gene TRBV5-1; 10 bases agree with TRBD1. The CDR3 consists of 16 residues. CDR1 is SGHRS, CDR2 YFSETQ, per germline. V shed 4 bases, J shed 8 bases, and the junction held 11 bases outside the gene matches. The CDR3 region has the DNA TGCGCCAGCAGCAGACGGACAGGGGGGTTAGGAGAAAAACTGTTTTTT. Its translation is CASSRRTGGLGEKLFF.

The chain employs TRBV10-3 and TRBJ2-1; 14 bases agree with TRBD2. The CDR3 contains 17 residues. Germline V gives CDR1 ENHRY, CDR2 SYGVKD. V dropped 10 bases and J dropped 0; count of bases not matched to a gene: 8. This CDR3 reads CATGTSGGLSSYNEQFF. Here the CDR3 DNA reads TGTGCCACGGGGACTAGCGGGGGCCTTAGCTCCTACAATGAGCAGTTCTTC.

V usage is TRBV10-3 and J usage is TRBJ2-7; D gene ambiguous. The CDR3 covers 12 residues. Germline CDR1 reads ENHRY; CDR2 reads SYGVKD. Trimming removed 2 bases at V and 5 bases at J, with 7 bases between. The CDR3 nucleotides are TGTGCCATCAGTGAGAGAGGTAACGAGCAGTACTTC. Its protein product is CAISERGNEQYF.

This clone was detected only once. The chain couples TRBV12-5 to TRBJ2-7; 7 nucleotides line up with TRBD1. Germline CDR1 LGHNT, CDR2 FRNRAP. The V and J ends lost 7 bases and 3 bases, in that order; junction bases with no gene match: 6. The CDR3 is 13 residues long. In DNA, the CDR3 is TGTGCTAGTGTCTCGGGACAGTACTACGAGCAGTACTTC. Translation gives CASVSGQYYEQYF.